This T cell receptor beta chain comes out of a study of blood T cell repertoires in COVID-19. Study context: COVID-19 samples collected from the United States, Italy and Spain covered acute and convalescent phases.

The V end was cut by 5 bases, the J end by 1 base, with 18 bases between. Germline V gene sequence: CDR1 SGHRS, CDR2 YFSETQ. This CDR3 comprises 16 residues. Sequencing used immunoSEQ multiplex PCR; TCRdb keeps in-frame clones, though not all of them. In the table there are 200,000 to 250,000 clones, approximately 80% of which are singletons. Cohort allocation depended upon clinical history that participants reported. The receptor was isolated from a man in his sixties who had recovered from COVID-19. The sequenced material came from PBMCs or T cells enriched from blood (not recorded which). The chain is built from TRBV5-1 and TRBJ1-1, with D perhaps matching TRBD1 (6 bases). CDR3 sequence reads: CASSSRRRGANTEAFF. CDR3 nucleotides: TGCGCCAGCAGTTCCAGGAGGCGGGGGGCGAACACTGAAGCTTTCTTT. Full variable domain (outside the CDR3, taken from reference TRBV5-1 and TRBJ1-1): KAGVTQTPRYLIKTRGQQVTLSCSPISGHRSVSWYQQTPGQGLQFLFEYFSETQRNKGNFPGRFSGRQFSNSRSEMNVSTLELGDSALYLCASSSRRRGANTEAFFGQGTRLTVV.